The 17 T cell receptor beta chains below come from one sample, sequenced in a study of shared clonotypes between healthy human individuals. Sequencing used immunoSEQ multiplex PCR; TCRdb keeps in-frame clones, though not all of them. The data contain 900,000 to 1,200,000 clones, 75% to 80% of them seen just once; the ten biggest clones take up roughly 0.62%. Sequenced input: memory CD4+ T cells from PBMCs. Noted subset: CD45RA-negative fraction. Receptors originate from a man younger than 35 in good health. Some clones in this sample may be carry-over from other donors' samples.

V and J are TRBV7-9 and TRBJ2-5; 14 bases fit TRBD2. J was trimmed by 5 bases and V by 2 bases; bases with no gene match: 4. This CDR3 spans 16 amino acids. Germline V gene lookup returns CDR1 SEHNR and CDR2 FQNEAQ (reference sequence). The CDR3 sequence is CASSLPGTSGGETQYF. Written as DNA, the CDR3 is TGTGCCAGCAGCTTACCCGGGACTAGCGGGGGCGAGACCCAGTACTTC.

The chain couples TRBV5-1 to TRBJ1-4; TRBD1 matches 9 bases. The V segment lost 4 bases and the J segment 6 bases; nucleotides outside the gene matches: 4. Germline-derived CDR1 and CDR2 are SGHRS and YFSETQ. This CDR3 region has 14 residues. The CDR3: CASSTGTGYEKLFF. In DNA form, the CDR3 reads TGCGCCAGCAGCACCGGGACAGGGTATGAAAAACTGTTTTTT.

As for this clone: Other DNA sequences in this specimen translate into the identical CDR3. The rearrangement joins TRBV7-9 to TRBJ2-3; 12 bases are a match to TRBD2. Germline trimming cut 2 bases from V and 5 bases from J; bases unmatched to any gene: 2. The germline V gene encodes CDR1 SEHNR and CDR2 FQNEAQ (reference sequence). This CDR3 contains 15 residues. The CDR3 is CASSLLAGGRDTQYF. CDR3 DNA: TGTGCCAGCAGCTTACTAGCGGGAGGGAGAGATACGCAGTATTTT.

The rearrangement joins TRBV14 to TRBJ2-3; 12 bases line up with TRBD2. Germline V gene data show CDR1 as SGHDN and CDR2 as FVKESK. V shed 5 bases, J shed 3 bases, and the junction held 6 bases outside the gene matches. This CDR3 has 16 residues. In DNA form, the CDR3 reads TGTGCCAGCAGCGCACCCCTAGCGGGAGGGACAGATACGCAGTATTTT. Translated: CASSAPLAGGTDTQYF.

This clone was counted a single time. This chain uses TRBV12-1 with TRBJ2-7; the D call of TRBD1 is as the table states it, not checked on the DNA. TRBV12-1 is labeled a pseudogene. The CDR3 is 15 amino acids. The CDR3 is CASSQDQGCSYEQYF. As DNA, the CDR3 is TGTGCCAGCAGCCAGGACCAGGGATGCTCCTACGAGCAGTACTTC.

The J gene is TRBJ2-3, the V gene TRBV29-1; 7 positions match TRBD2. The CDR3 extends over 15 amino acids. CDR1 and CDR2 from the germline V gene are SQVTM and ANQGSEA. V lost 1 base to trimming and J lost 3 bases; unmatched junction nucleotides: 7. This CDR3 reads CSVEGGLSGTDTQYF. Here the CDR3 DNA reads TGCAGCGTTGAAGGGGGACTATCAGGAACAGATACGCAGTATTTT.

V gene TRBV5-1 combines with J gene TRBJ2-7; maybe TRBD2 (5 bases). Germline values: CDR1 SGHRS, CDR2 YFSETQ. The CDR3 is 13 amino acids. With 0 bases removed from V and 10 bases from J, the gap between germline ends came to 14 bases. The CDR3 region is CASSLGWESSQYF. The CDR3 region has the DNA TGCGCCAGCAGCTTGGGTTGGGAGTCTAGCCAGTACTTC.

DNA for the CDR3: TGTGCCAGCAGCCCGGGGCTAGCGGGAGGTCATGAGCAGTTCTTC. Translating gives CASSPGLAGGHEQFF. The V gene is TRBV7-9, the J gene TRBJ2-1; 11 bases map to TRBD2. V gave up 5 bases and J gave up 8 bases; unmatched junction bases: 8. The germline gives CDR1 SEHNR, CDR2 FQNEAQ (reference sequence). This CDR3 region has 15 residues. The full variable domain, with the rest looked up from reference TRBV7-9 and TRBJ2-1, is DTGVSQNPRHKITKRGQNVTFRCDPISEHNRLYWYRQTLGQGPEFLTYFQNEAQLEKSRLLSDRFSAERPKGSFSTLEIQRTEQGDSAMYLCASSPGLAGGHEQFFGPGTRLTVL.

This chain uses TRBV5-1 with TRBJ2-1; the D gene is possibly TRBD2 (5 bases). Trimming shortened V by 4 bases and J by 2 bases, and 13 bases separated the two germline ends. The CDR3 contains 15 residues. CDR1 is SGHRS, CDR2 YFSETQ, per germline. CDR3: CASSPRGATYNEQFF. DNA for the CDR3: TGCGCCAGCAGCCCCCGGGGTGCTACCTACAATGAGCAGTTCTTC.

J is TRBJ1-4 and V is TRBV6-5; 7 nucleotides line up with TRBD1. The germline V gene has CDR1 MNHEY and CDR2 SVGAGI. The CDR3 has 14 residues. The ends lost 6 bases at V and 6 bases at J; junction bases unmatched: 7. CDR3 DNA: TGTGCCAGCAGCTACACAGGGGTTGATGAAAAACTGTTTTTT. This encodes CASSYTGVDEKLFF.

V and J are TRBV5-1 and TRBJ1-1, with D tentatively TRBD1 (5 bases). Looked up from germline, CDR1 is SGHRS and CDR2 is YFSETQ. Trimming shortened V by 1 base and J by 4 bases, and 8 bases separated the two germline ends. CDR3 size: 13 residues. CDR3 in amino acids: CASSLQGSTEAFF. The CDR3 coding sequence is TGCGCCAGCAGCTTGCAGGGTAGCACTGAAGCTTTCTTT.

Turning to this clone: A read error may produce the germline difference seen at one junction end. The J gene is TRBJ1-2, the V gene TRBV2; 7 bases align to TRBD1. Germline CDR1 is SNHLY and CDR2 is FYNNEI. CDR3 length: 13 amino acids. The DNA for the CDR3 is TGTGCCAGCAGTGAAGGTGCAGGGGGGCCAAACGTCTTC. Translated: CASSEGAGGPNVF.

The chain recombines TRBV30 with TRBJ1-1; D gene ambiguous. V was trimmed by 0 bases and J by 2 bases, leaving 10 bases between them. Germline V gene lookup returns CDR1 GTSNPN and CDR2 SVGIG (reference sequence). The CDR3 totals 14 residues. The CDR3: CAWSVNLPNTEAFF. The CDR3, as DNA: TGTGCCTGGAGTGTAAATTTGCCTAACACTGAAGCTTTCTTT.

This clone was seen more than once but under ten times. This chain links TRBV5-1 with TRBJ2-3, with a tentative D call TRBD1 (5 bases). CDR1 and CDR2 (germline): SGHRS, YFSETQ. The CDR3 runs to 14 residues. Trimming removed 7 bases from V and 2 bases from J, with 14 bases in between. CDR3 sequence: CASGLDKSTDTQYF. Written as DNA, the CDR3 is TGCGCCAGCGGCCTGGACAAATCCACAGATACGCAGTATTTT.

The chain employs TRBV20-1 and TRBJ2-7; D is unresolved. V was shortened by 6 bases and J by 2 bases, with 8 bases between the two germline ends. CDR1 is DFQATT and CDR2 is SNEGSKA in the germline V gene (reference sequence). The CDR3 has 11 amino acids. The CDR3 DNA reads TGCAGTGCCCGGTGGGCCTACGAGCAGTACTTC. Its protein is CSARWAYEQYF.

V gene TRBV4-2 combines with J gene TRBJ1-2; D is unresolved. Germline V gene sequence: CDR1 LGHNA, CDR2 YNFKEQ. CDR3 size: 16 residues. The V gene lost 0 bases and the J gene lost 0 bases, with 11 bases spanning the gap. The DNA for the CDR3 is TGTGCCAGCAGCCAAGATCCGGTGAGAACTAACTATGGCTACACCTTC. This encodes CASSQDPVRTNYGYTF.

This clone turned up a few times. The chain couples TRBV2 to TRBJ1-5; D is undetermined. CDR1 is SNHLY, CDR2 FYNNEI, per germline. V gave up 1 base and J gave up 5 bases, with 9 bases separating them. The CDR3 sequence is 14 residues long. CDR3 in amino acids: CASSEDRNYQPQHF. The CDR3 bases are TGTGCCAGCAGTGAAGACAGAAATTATCAGCCCCAGCATTTT.